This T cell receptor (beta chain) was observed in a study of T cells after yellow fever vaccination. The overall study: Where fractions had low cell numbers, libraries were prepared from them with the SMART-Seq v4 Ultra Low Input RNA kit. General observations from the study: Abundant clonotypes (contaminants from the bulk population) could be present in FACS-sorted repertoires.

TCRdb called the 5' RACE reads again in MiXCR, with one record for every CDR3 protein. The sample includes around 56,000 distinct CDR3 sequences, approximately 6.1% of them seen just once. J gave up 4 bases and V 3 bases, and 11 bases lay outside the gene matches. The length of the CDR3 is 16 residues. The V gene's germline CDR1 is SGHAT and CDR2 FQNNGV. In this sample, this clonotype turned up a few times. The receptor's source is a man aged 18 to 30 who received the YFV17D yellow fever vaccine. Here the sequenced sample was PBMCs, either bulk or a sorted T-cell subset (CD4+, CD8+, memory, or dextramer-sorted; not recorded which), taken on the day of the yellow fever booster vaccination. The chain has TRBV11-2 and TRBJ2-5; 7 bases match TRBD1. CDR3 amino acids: CASSFTRQGRRETQYF. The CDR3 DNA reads TGTGCCAGCAGCTTCACAAGACAGGGCCGTAGAGAGACCCAGTACTTC.